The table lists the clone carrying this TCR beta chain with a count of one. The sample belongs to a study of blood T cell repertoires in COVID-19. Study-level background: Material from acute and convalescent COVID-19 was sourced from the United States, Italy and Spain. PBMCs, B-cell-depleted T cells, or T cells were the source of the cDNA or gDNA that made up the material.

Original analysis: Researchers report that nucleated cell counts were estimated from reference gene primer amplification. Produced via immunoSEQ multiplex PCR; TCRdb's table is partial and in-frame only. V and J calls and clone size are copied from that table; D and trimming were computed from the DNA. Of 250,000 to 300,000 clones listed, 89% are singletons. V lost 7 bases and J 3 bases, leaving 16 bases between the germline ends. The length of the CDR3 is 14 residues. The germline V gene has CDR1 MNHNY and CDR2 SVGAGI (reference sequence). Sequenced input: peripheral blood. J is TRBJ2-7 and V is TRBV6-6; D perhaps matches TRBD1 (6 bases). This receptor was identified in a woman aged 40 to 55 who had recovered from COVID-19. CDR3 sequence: CASIQGVSDYEQYF. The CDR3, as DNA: TGTGCCAGCATACAGGGAGTGTCCGACTACGAGCAGTACTTC.